Each of the 24 T cell receptor beta chains below was sequenced from the same sample in a study of shared T cell receptors in the human thymus. Clones were sequenced by immunoSEQ multiplex PCR, and TCRdb holds only the in-frame ones, with some missing. The table includes about 710,000 clones, 80% to 90% detected once. The same sample was also studied in work on human thymus T cells.

The specimen sequenced was thymocytes. The receptors stem from a boy under three years old with a congenital heart defect.

The chain joins TRBV25-1 to TRBJ1-1; 7 bases are shared with TRBD1. Germline assignment: CDR1 MGHDK and CDR2 SYGVNS. The CDR3 length is 17 residues. Losses at the gene ends were 2 bases for V and 6 bases for J; bases not matched to a gene: 15. In DNA, the CDR3 is TGTGCCAGCAGTGAAGCGGGGGGGAGGGGGCGATGGGCTGAAGCTTTCTTT. It specifies CASSEAGGRGRWAEAFF.

J is TRBJ1-2 and V is TRBV7-2, with D maybe TRBD1 (5 bases). CDR3 length: 17 amino acids. Deletions cut 5 bases from V and 2 bases from J, with 21 bases between. Germline V gene data show CDR1 as SGHTA and CDR2 as FQGNSA. The CDR3 nucleotides read TGTGCCAGCAGCCACTCCAGGGTCGTGGAACTCAACTATGGCTACACCTTC. This codes for CASSHSRVVELNYGYTF.

J is TRBJ2-1 and V is TRBV18, with D possibly matching TRBD2 (6 bases). The CDR3 sequence is 17 residues long. V dropped 3 bases and J dropped 0 bases, with 15 bases sitting between them. Germline V gene lookup returns CDR1 KGHSH and CDR2 LQKENI. CDR3 nucleotide sequence: TGTGCCAGCTCACCCTCACTAGCCTCGAGCTCCTACAATGAGCAGTTCTTC. Translation gives CASSPSLASSSYNEQFF.

The chain combines TRBV2 with TRBJ2-5, with 8 bases fitting TRBD2. The tail of the sequence fits TRBJ2-7 better, so the J call may be wrong. Germline CDR1 and CDR2: SNHLY and FYNNEI. The CDR3 runs 13 residues. CDR3 sequence (DNA): TGTGCCAGCACGTCACGGGGGGGCTACGAGCAGTACTTC. It specifies CASTSRGGYEQYF.

The V gene is TRBV7-9, the J gene TRBJ1-2; 9 bases are a match to TRBD1. This CDR3 region has 15 residues. J gave up 8 bases and V 2 bases, and 9 bases lay outside the gene matches. CDR1 and CDR2 from the germline V gene are SEHNR and FQNEAQ (reference sequence). The CDR3 nucleotides are TGTGCCAGCAGCTTATGGGACAGGGCTCCTTTAGGCTACACCTTC. The encoded protein is CASSLWDRAPLGYTF.

This chain uses TRBV15 with TRBJ1-1; D may be TRBD1 (6 bases). Trimming pared 3 bases from V and 4 bases from J, leaving 15 bases between. CDR1 and CDR2 from the germline V gene are LNHNV and YYDKDF (reference sequence). The CDR3 sequence is 15 residues long. The CDR3 DNA is TGTGCCACCAGCAGGGAGAACAGGGTGGGCACTGAAGCTTTCTTT. This translates into CATSRENRVGTEAFF.

The chain links TRBV15 to TRBJ1-5, with a possible D match to TRBD1 (6 bases). This CDR3 has 17 amino acids. Trimming shortened V by 0 bases and J by 7 bases, and 19 bases separated the two germline ends. Germline V lookup: CDR1 LNHNV, CDR2 YYDKDF (reference sequence). CDR3: CATSRDGRAGAEQPQHF. CDR3 in DNA: TGTGCCACCAGCAGAGATGGCCGGGCGGGGGCAGAGCAGCCCCAGCATTTT.

The V call is TRBV2, the J call TRBJ2-3; D uncertain. V lost 10 bases and J lost 5, with 25 bases in between. This CDR3 region has 16 residues. Germline V CDR1 and CDR2: SNHLY, FYNNEI. The CDR3 here is CATPESLEKAQDTQYF. CDR3 bases: TGTGCCACCCCAGAATCTCTAGAGAAAGCCCAAGATACGCAGTATTTT.

This chain joins TRBV5-1 and TRBJ2-3; 7 bases fit TRBD1. The length of the CDR3 is 18 residues. Germline V gene data show CDR1 as SGHRS and CDR2 as YFSETQ. The trim removed 0 bases at V and 5 bases at J, leaving 15 bases unmatched. CDR3 coding DNA: TGCGCCAGCAGCTTGGTCTCGTTTCCCGGGACAGATGGAGATACGCAGTATTTT. It is translated as CASSLVSFPGTDGDTQYF.

V usage is TRBV6-4 and J usage is TRBJ2-3; weak D call: TRBD1 (6 bases). Germline lookup yields CDR1 MRHNA and CDR2 SNTAGT. This CDR3 comprises 16 residues. Trimming took 6 bases from V and 3 from J, leaving 19 bases between them. CDR3 coding DNA: TGTGCCAGCAGAATACAGGGCGGGTGGGCAACAGATACGCAGTATTTT. It translates to CASRIQGGWATDTQYF.

The gene calls are TRBV7-9 and TRBJ2-5, with 8 bases lining up with TRBD1. The V gene's germline CDR1 is SEHNR and CDR2 FQNEAQ (reference sequence). J gave up 3 bases and V 7 bases, and 10 bases lay outside the gene matches. The CDR3 is 15 amino acids. Here the CDR3 reads CASTDYRGEEETQYF. CDR3 nucleotide sequence: TGTGCCAGCACCGACTACAGGGGGGAGGAAGAGACCCAGTACTTC.

CDR3 DNA sequence: TGTGCCAGCTCCTCTCTTGCGGGAGGGCCCGGGGAGCTGTTTTTT. It yields the protein CASSSLAGGPGELFF. The genes are TRBV28 and TRBJ2-2, with 9 bases that match TRBD2. V lost 8 bases and J lost 6; bases outside the gene matches: 10. The CDR3 covers 15 residues. Germline CDR1 reads MDHEN; CDR2 reads SYDVKM. Supplemented by reference TRBV28 and TRBJ2-2, the full variable domain reads DVKVTQSSRYLVKRTGEKVFLECVQDMDHENMFWYRQDPGLGLRLIYFSYDVKMKEKGDIPEGYSVSREKKERFSLILESASTNQTSMYLCASSSLAGGPGELFFGEGSRLTVL.

This clone occurred once. V usage is TRBV7-4 and J usage is TRBJ2-5; 7 bases fit TRBD2. CDR1 is SGHVT, CDR2 SQSDAQ, per germline. Trimming cost V 2 bases and J 4 bases; bases outside gene matches: 10. The CDR3 totals 16 residues. CDR3 sequence reads: CASSLRRASGLETQYF. The CDR3, as DNA: TGTGCCAGCAGCTTAAGGAGGGCTAGCGGCCTAGAGACCCAGTACTTC.

J is TRBJ2-1 and V is TRBV9; perhaps TRBD1 as D (5 bases). Germline values: CDR1 SGDLS, CDR2 YYNGEE. The CDR3 is made up of 16 amino acids. V was pared by 0 bases and J by 6 bases, with 16 bases between. CDR3 amino acids: CASSVESGKLFNEQFF. The CDR3 DNA sequence: TGTGCCAGCAGCGTAGAGTCAGGGAAGCTCTTCAATGAGCAGTTCTTC. Drawing the rest from reference TRBV9 and TRBJ2-1, the complete variable domain is DSGVTQTPKHLITATGQRVTLRCSPRSGDLSVYWYQQSLDQGLQFLIQYYNGEERAKGNILERFSAQQFPDLHSELNLSSLELGDSALYFCASSVESGKLFNEQFFGPGTRLTVL.

In this sample, this clone turned up once. This chain joins TRBV10-3 and TRBJ2-7; possible D gene TRBD2, 5 bases. Germline V CDR1 and CDR2: ENHRY, SYGVKD. The CDR3 length is 13 residues. Deletions cut 7 bases from V and 7 bases from J, with 17 bases between. The CDR3 bases are TGTGCCATCAAGGCCAAAGAAACGGGAGAGCAGTACTTC. This sequence encodes CAIKAKETGEQYF.

The chain is built from TRBV6-6 and TRBJ2-1; D call uncertain. The CDR3 has 12 residues. V lost 8 bases and J 4 bases, leaving 9 bases between the germline ends. The germline CDR1 and CDR2 sequences are MNHNY and SVGAGI (reference sequence). CDR3 DNA sequence: TGTGCCAGCTTCTTGGAGTACAATGAGCAGTTCTTC. Its protein is CASFLEYNEQFF.

The genes are TRBV7-9 and TRBJ2-2, with D uncertain. Between the trimmed V and J ends, which lost 6 bases and 3 bases, there was a span of 23 bases. The CDR3 has 18 residues. CDR1 is SEHNR and CDR2 is FQNEAQ in the germline V gene (reference sequence). The CDR3 DNA is TGTGCCAGCAGTGAGGAATCAGTAGGAGACGTCGACACCGGGGAGCTGTTTTTT. Translating gives CASSEESVGDVDTGELFF.

Worth noting for this clone: One end of the junction does not line up with germline, which may come from a read error. The same CDR3 is also encoded by other DNA sequences in this sample. This rearrangement joins TRBV18 to TRBJ1-2; D possibly corresponds to TRBD1 (5 bases). The CDR3 spans 13 residues. Germline-derived CDR1 and CDR2 are KGHSH and LQKENI. The CDR3 sequence is CASSPRANYGYTF. In DNA form, the CDR3 reads TGCGCCAGCTCACCCAGGGCTAACTATGGCTACACCTTC.

This clone was recorded a few times. J is TRBJ2-1 and V is TRBV5-4, with a tentative D call TRBD1 (5 bases). Germline values: CDR1 SGHNT, CDR2 YYREEE (reference sequence). This CDR3 contains 14 residues. V lost 0 bases to trimming and J lost 8 bases, with 12 bases between them. DNA of the CDR3: TGTGCCAGCAGCTTGGCTCCAGGGTTTCATGAGCAGTTCTTC. Its protein product is CASSLAPGFHEQFF.

V is TRBV25-1 and J is TRBJ1-1; 10 positions match TRBD1. The CDR3 is 15 residues long. Germline CDR1 reads MGHDK; CDR2 reads SYGVNS. J was trimmed by 5 bases and V by 8 bases; bases with no gene match: 11. This CDR3 reads CASHDRGPLGTEAFF. The CDR3 bases are TGTGCCAGCCATGACAGGGGGCCCCTGGGGACTGAAGCTTTCTTT. Full variable domain (outside the CDR3, taken from reference TRBV25-1 and TRBJ1-1): EADIYQTPRYLVIGTGKKITLECSQTMGHDKMYWYQQDPGMELHLIHYSYGVNSTEKGDLSSESTVSRIRTEHFPLTLESARPSHTSQYLCASHDRGPLGTEAFFGQGTRLTVV.

The chain joins TRBV15 to TRBJ1-2; D perhaps matches TRBD1 (5 bases). Germline assignment: CDR1 LNHNV and CDR2 YYDKDF (reference sequence). Trimming left V 0 bases short and J 0 bases short, with 11 bases between. This CDR3 contains 16 residues. CDR3 in DNA: TGTGCCACCAGCAGAGAGGGGGGGAGATCTAACTATGGCTACACCTTC. Encoded protein: CATSREGGRSNYGYTF.

The chain is built from TRBV4-3 and TRBJ2-3, with TRBD1 matching 8 bases. From germline, CDR1 is LGHNA and CDR2 YSLEER. CDR3 size: 16 residues. Losses at the gene ends were 3 bases for V and 6 bases for J; bases not matched to a gene: 11. Here the CDR3 reads CASSHPGQGKEDTQYF. CDR3 DNA sequence: TGCGCCAGCAGCCACCCTGGACAGGGTAAGGAGGATACGCAGTATTTT.

The chain links TRBV5-1 to TRBJ2-1; 12 positions match TRBD2. The germline gives CDR1 SGHRS, CDR2 YFSETQ. CDR3 length: 17 amino acids. With 4 bases clipped from V and 4 bases from J, the junction kept 9 bases outside the gene matches. This CDR3 reads CASSDRLAGVIYNEQFF. The CDR3 nucleotides read TGCGCCAGCAGCGACCGACTAGCGGGAGTGATTTACAATGAGCAGTTCTTC.

The chain is built from TRBV5-4 and TRBJ2-3; D is possibly TRBD2 (6 bases). Germline V gene lookup returns CDR1 SGHNT and CDR2 YYREEE (reference sequence). V dropped 7 bases and J dropped 1 base, with 16 bases sitting between them. The CDR3 has 15 residues. Here the CDR3 DNA reads TGTGCCAGCTCTCCCTCTAGCGACGGCACAGATACGCAGTATTTT. Translation: CASSPSSDGTDTQYF.